One and the same sample provided the 24 T cell receptor beta chains below, sequenced in a study of T cells in Graves' hyperthyroidism and ophthalmopathy. Regions amplified from RNA transcripts were the TCR beta CDR3 regions. The HTBI primer set was used in a first-round RT-PCR of the TCR CDR3. TCRdb reprocessed the multiplex PCR reads with MiXCR, giving one entry per CDR3 protein. The repertoire holds some 740,000 distinct CDR3 sequences, with 12% to 15% as singletons. The specimen sequenced was blood. The receptors originated from a woman aged 18-29 years with Graves' hyperthyroidism.

This clonotype has a handful of counts. The V call is TRBV2, the J call TRBJ2-7, with 7 bases that match TRBD1. The V segment lost 7 bases and the J segment 3 bases; nucleotides outside the gene matches: 9. This CDR3 spans 14 amino acids. The germline gives CDR1 SNHLY, CDR2 FYNNEI. CDR3 loop: CASTGQVLSYEQYF. DNA of the CDR3: TGTGCCAGCACCGGACAGGTCCTAAGCTACGAGCAGTACTTC.

The rearrangement joins TRBV11-3 to TRBJ1-4, with 7 positions matching TRBD1. The ends lost 5 bases at V and 0 bases at J; junction bases unmatched: 6. The CDR3 has 16 amino acids. Germline V gives CDR1 SGHNT, CDR2 YENEEA. The CDR3 DNA sequence: TGTGCCAGCAGCGGGGGACAGCGATCAACTAATGAAAAACTGTTTTTT. Translating gives CASSGGQRSTNEKLFF.

This clonotype was counted many times. This chain uses TRBV13 with TRBJ1-3; D not certain. Germline CDR1 PRHDT, CDR2 FYEKMQ (reference sequence). V lost 1 base to trimming and J lost 1 base, with 8 bases between them. This CDR3 comprises 15 residues. This CDR3 is CASSLDPGSGNTIYF. In DNA form, the CDR3 reads TGTGCCAGCAGCTTAGATCCGGGATCTGGAAACACCATATATTTT.

The genes are TRBV20-1 and TRBJ2-5; D may be TRBD2 (5 bases). V lost 6 bases and J lost 0, with 11 bases in between. There are 13 residues in the CDR3. CDR1 DFQATT and CDR2 SNEGSKA come from the germline V gene (reference sequence). CDR3 DNA: TGCAGTGCGACTACACTGTACCAAGAGACCCAGTACTTC. Residues: CSATTLYQETQYF.

The rearrangement uses TRBV6-1 and TRBJ1-1, with a tentative D call TRBD1 (6 bases). Per the germline V gene, CDR1 is MNHNS and CDR2 is SASEGT. This CDR3 has 14 amino acids. Trimming took off 8 bases at V and 2 bases at J, with 15 bases between the two ends. The CDR3 loop is CASAKGGSNTEAFF. The CDR3 bases are TGTGCCAGCGCAAAGGGGGGCTCAAACACTGAAGCTTTCTTT.

This clonotype came up a few times. The chain is built from TRBV20-1 and TRBJ2-5; 12 bases fit TRBD2. The CDR3 covers 19 residues. Germline CDR1 reads DFQATT; CDR2 reads SNEGSKA (reference sequence). Trimming took 4 bases from V and 1 from J; bases not matched to a gene: 16. The CDR3 sequence is CSAIFPSGRARGIQETQYF. The CDR3 bases are TGCAGTGCTATTTTCCCTAGCGGGAGGGCCCGGGGAATCCAAGAGACCCAGTACTTC.

This clonotype was picked up a small number of times. The chain carries TRBV24-1 and TRBJ2-5; 10 nucleotides match TRBD1. This CDR3 is 15 amino acids long. The V segment lost 9 bases and the J segment 5 bases; nucleotides outside the gene matches: 11. CDR1 KGHDR and CDR2 SFDVKD come from the germline V gene. The CDR3 nucleotides read TGTGCCACCCAGTCGGGGACAGGGGATTTCGAGACCCAGTACTTC. Translated, it gives CATQSGTGDFETQYF.

V usage is TRBV7-2 and J usage is TRBJ1-1; D is ambiguous. The CDR3 spans 12 residues. Germline loops: CDR1 SGHTA, CDR2 FQGNSA. Trimming took 1 base from V and 7 from J, leaving 7 bases between them. CDR3 in amino acids: CASSLVLSEAFF. CDR3 in DNA: TGTGCCAGCAGCTTAGTTCTGAGTGAAGCTTTCTTT.

This clonotype was recorded a few times. The CDR3 loop is CASSFHWTSGSLGTQETQYF. DNA for the CDR3: TGTGCCAGCAGTTTCCATTGGACTAGCGGGAGTTTGGGGACCCAAGAGACCCAGTACTTC. The genes are TRBV28 and TRBJ2-5; TRBD2 matches 13 bases. Losses at the gene ends were 3 bases for V and 1 base for J; bases not matched to a gene: 14. The CDR3 loop spans 20 amino acids. Germline V gene lookup returns CDR1 MDHEN and CDR2 SYDVKM.

The chain is built from TRBV12-3 or TRBV12-4 and TRBJ1-5; D unresolved. Deletions cut 3 bases from V and 2 bases from J, with 8 bases between. The CDR3 has 14 residues. The CDR3 bases are TGTGCCAGCAGTTTGAAGAACGGCAATCAGCCCCAGCATTTT. This translates into CASSLKNGNQPQHF.

This rearrangement joins TRBV6-1 to TRBJ1-4; weak D call: TRBD1 (5 bases). Germline V CDR1 and CDR2: MNHNS, SASEGT. This CDR3 is 13 amino acids long. Trimming pared 9 bases from V and 7 bases from J, leaving 15 bases between. Here the CDR3 DNA reads TGTGCCAGTAATCGGGGGAAAGGTGAAAAACTGTTTTTT. Translation gives CASNRGKGEKLFF.

This clonotype was observed many times. The J gene is TRBJ2-2, the V gene TRBV12-3 or TRBV12-4; 10 nucleotides match TRBD1. After removal of 0 bases from V and 3 bases from J, the junction contained 4 bases not matched to a gene. This CDR3 region has 17 residues. CDR3 in DNA: TGTGCCAGCAGTTTAGCCCAGGACAGGGGGGACACCGGGGAGCTGTTTTTT. Translated: CASSLAQDRGDTGELFF.

The chain joins TRBV20-1 to TRBJ2-7; tentative D call: TRBD2 (6 bases). V was cut by 5 bases and J by 1 base, with 21 bases left in between. The germline CDR1 and CDR2 sequences are DFQATT and SNEGSKA (reference sequence). This CDR3 is 16 amino acids long. This chain's CDR3 is CSAGGELEVMSYEQYF. The CDR3, as DNA: TGCAGTGCTGGCGGGGAACTAGAAGTCATGTCCTACGAGCAGTACTTC.

This clonotype was seen a handful of times. This chain connects TRBV28 to TRBJ2-7; D remains unclear. The V gene's germline CDR1 is MDHEN and CDR2 SYDVKM. There are 13 residues in the CDR3. The V gene lost 1 base and the J gene lost 5 bases, with 9 bases spanning the gap. CDR3 amino acids: CASSLLAPNEQYF. The CDR3 region has the DNA TGTGCCAGCAGTTTATTAGCTCCCAACGAGCAGTACTTC.

The V call is TRBV10-3, the J call TRBJ1-2; D perhaps matches TRBD1 (6 bases). The germline V and J ends were trimmed by 3 bases and 4 bases, with 24 bases remaining between them. Germline CDR1 is ENHRY and CDR2 is SYGVKD. The CDR3 spans 18 residues. The CDR3 here is CAISDPVLGGQRPYGYTF. In DNA, the CDR3 is TGTGCCATCAGTGACCCGGTTTTAGGAGGACAGAGGCCCTATGGCTACACCTTC.

This clonotype was counted a few times. The CDR3 DNA is TGCGCCAGCAGCCAAGCCCCATCCCCTATGCTGTACACCTTC. Translating gives CASSQAPSPMLYTF. V and J are TRBV4-1 and TRBJ1-2; D is undetermined. Trimming cost V 1 base and J 11 bases, with 17 bases left between them. The CDR3 length is 14 residues. Looked up from germline, CDR1 is MGHRA and CDR2 is YSYEKL.

This clonotype was counted only a few times. The chain employs TRBV30 and TRBJ2-5; D uncertain. CDR1 GTSNPN and CDR2 SVGIG come from the germline V gene (reference sequence). V shed 5 bases and J shed 2 bases, with 9 bases lying between them. The CDR3 sequence is 12 residues long. CDR3 amino acids: CAWGWQQETQYF. The DNA of the CDR3 is TGTGCCTGGGGCTGGCAGCAAGAGACCCAGTACTTC. The full variable domain, with the rest looked up from reference TRBV30 and TRBJ2-5, is SQTIHQWPATLVQPVGSPLSLECTVEGTSNPNLYWYRQAAGRGLQLLFYSVGIGQISSEVPQNLSASRPQDRQFILSSKKLLLSDSGFYLCAWGWQQETQYFGPGTRLLVL.

This clonotype was picked up many times. The V and J genes are TRBV12-3 or TRBV12-4 and TRBJ2-7; unclear D gene. The ends were cut back, 6 bases at V and 4 bases at J, with 10 bases in the middle. This CDR3 has 12 residues. This CDR3 is CASRTPGYEQYF. CDR3 nucleotides: TGTGCCAGCAGAACCCCCGGTTACGAGCAGTACTTC.

This clonotype has more than one count but fewer than ten. This chain connects TRBV12-3 or TRBV12-4 to TRBJ2-1, with D possibly TRBD1 on 8 matching bases. The CDR3 consists of 15 residues. Deletions cut 5 bases from V and 5 bases from J, with 16 bases between. This CDR3 reads CASSRGDRRHNEQFF. The CDR3 DNA follows: TGTGCCAGCAGTCGGGGGGACAGGAGACACAATGAGCAGTTCTTC.

This clonotype was seen repeatedly, ten times or more. This chain uses TRBV6-2 or TRBV6-3 with TRBJ1-2, with D hard to call. The CDR3 is made up of 12 amino acids. With 0 bases removed from V and 6 bases from J, the gap between germline ends came to 5 bases. CDR1 is MNHEY and CDR2 is SVGEGT in the germline V gene. CDR3 loop: CASSYSTDGYTF. CDR3 in DNA: TGTGCCAGCAGTTACTCGACGGATGGCTACACCTTC.

The sample holds many counts of this clonotype. This chain links TRBV5-6 with TRBJ2-1; unclear D gene. Trimming left V 5 bases short and J 2 bases short, with 11 bases between. Germline CDR1 is SGHDT and CDR2 is YYEEEE. The CDR3 contains 14 residues. CDR3 region: CASRDGGAYNEQFF. CDR3 in DNA: TGTGCCAGCAGAGATGGCGGAGCCTACAATGAGCAGTTCTTC. Using reference TRBV5-6 and TRBJ2-1 for the parts outside the CDR3, the full variable domain is DAGVTQSPTHLIKTRGQQVTLRCSPKSGHDTVSWYQQALGQGPQFIFQYYEEEERQRGNFPDRFSGHQFPNYSSELNVNALLLGDSALYLCASRDGGAYNEQFFGPGTRLTVL.

V gene TRBV29-1 combines with J gene TRBJ2-1; TRBD1 agrees at 7 bases. The CDR3 runs 15 residues. Looked up from germline, CDR1 is SQVTM and CDR2 is ANQGSEA. The V gene end was trimmed by 4 bases and the J gene end by 8 bases; junction bases not matched to a gene: 14. CDR3 sequence: CSVALDRDEFYEQFF. The CDR3 coding sequence is TGCAGCGTTGCCCTTGACAGGGATGAGTTTTATGAGCAGTTCTTC.

At least ten counts were recorded for this clonotype. The chain recombines TRBV6-5 with TRBJ2-7; TRBD1 is a possible D gene (6 bases). CDR3 length: 12 amino acids. V dropped 4 bases and J dropped 5 bases, with 9 bases sitting between them. Per germline, CDR1 MNHEY and CDR2 SVGAGI. CDR3 protein: CASSSGTHEQYF. As DNA, the CDR3 is TGTGCCAGCAGTTCCGGGACACACGAGCAGTACTTC.

This clonotype was seen at least ten times. Here the CDR3 DNA reads TGTGCCACCAGTGATTTTTGGTCGGGTAGCGGGTATGTCAATGAGCAGTTCTTC. Protein: CATSDFWSGSGYVNEQFF. The chain joins TRBV24-1 to TRBJ2-1, with TRBD2 identical over 7 bases. This CDR3 region has 18 residues. With V trimmed by 1 base and J by 6 bases, 14 bases remained unmatched. Looked up from germline, CDR1 is KGHDR and CDR2 is SFDVKD.